These 17 T cell receptor beta chains were sequenced from one sample in a study of Graves' ophthalmopathy and Graves' hyperthyroidism (dated by TCRdb to the late 2010s). Instrument on record: Illumina HiSeq 2000. For repertoire sequencing, the TCR beta CDR3 regions were amplified from RNA transcripts. The first round of RT-PCR was done with HTBI primers and the Qiagen OneStep RT-PCR kit, and was followed by a second round of multiplex PCR, then size selection and purification. The public reads were reanalyzed by TCRdb: fastp trimming at Q25, MiXCR alignment, in-frame beta chains only. CDR3 protein sequences are deduplicated, and each keeps its most common genes and DNA. The sample has a few hundred thousand distinct CDR3 sequences on record, 15% to 20% of them singletons. Jointly, the top ten make up roughly an eighth of the sample. What was sequenced was peripheral blood. The origin of the receptors is an adult man with Graves' ophthalmopathy.

This clonotype has ten or more counts. The chain joins TRBV11-2 to TRBJ2-5; TRBD1 aligns across 10 bases. This CDR3 is 14 amino acids long. The germline V gene has CDR1 SGHAT and CDR2 FQNNGV. The V gene end was trimmed by 5 bases and the J gene end by 3 bases; junction bases not matched to a gene: 3. Here the CDR3 reads CASSKGTGEETQYF. CDR3 sequence (DNA): TGTGCCAGCAGCAAAGGGACAGGGGAAGAGACCCAGTACTTC.

This clonotype was seen repeatedly, ten times or more. J is TRBJ1-1 and V is TRBV12-3 or TRBV12-4; D gene uncertain. The CDR3 has 14 residues. The germline V and J ends were trimmed by 2 bases and 2 bases, with 9 bases remaining between them. The chain's CDR3 is CASSLSSFNTEAFF. The CDR3 nucleotides read TGTGCCAGCAGTTTAAGCAGTTTCAACACTGAAGCTTTCTTT.

This clonotype was seen ten or more times. The chain employs TRBV7-8 and TRBJ2-7, with D uncertain. Germline CDR1 reads SGHVS; CDR2 reads FQNEAQ. The CDR3 sequence is 15 residues long. V dropped 2 bases and J dropped 1 base, with 12 bases sitting between them. The CDR3 DNA reads as TGTGCCAGCAGCTTATCCCTCACCCGATCCTACGAGCAGTACTTC. It yields the protein CASSLSLTRSYEQYF.

This clonotype was detected many times. J is TRBJ2-2 and V is TRBV2, with 8 bases lining up with TRBD1. Trimming at V came to 7 bases and at J to 7 bases, leaving 5 bases not matched to a gene. The CDR3 has 13 residues. In germline, CDR1 is SNHLY, CDR2 FYNNEI. CDR3 sequence reads: CASNGQGNGELFF. Written as DNA, the CDR3 is TGTGCCAGCAATGGACAGGGAAACGGGGAGCTGTTTTTT.

The count of this clonotype is one. This chain connects TRBV28 to TRBJ2-7, with D possibly being TRBD1 or TRBD2 (7 bases each). The CDR3 is 12 residues long. V lost 7 bases, J lost 12 bases, and 19 bases lay in between. The germline CDR1 and CDR2 sequences are MDHEN and SYDVKM. In DNA form, the CDR3 reads TGTGCCAGCACCTCCTCGACAGGGAGGGGGTACTTC. Translation gives CASTSSTGRGYF.

The rearrangement links TRBV20-1 to TRBJ2-7; 15 bases align to TRBD2. The CDR3 consists of 15 residues. V dropped 6 bases and J dropped 3; count of bases not matched to a gene: 6. Germline loops: CDR1 DFQATT, CDR2 SNEGSKA (reference sequence). CDR3 sequence reads: CSALGLAGGIYEQYF. The CDR3 DNA reads TGCAGTGCCCTGGGACTAGCGGGAGGTATCTACGAGCAGTACTTC.

This clonotype has at least ten counts. The V gene is TRBV7-2, the J gene TRBJ1-1; 8 nucleotides match TRBD1. Trimming removed 0 bases from V and 1 base from J; junction bases left unmatched: 4. The germline CDR1 and CDR2 sequences are SGHTA and FQGNSA. The CDR3 has 16 residues. CDR3 nucleotides: TGTGCCAGCAGCTTAGCACCTGACAGGGGGAACACTGAAGCTTTCTTT. This codes for CASSLAPDRGNTEAFF.

This clonotype showed up many times. This chain links TRBV5-1 with TRBJ1-6; the D gene is possibly TRBD1 (6 bases). The CDR3 loop spans 15 amino acids. CDR1 is SGHRS and CDR2 is YFSETQ in the germline V gene. V lost 1 base, J lost 7 bases, and 12 bases lay in between. For the CDR3, the DNA is TGCGCCAGCAGCTTGACGGGACACCAAAATTCACCCCTCCACTTT. Translation gives CASSLTGHQNSPLHF.

This clonotype has ten or more counts. The chain is built from TRBV12-3 or TRBV12-4 and TRBJ2-7; D is uncertain. With 4 bases removed from V and 4 bases from J, the gap between germline ends came to 17 bases. The CDR3 length is 15 residues. The CDR3 is CASSYKQNPPYEQYF. The DNA of the CDR3 is TGTGCCAGCAGTTATAAACAGAATCCCCCTTACGAGCAGTACTTC.

This clonotype was found many times. The rearrangement uses TRBV27 and TRBJ2-5; D is possibly TRBD1 (5 bases). This CDR3 is 11 amino acids long. Germline V CDR1 and CDR2: MNHEY, SMNVEV (reference sequence). V lost 6 bases to trimming and J lost 5 bases, with 7 bases between them. For the CDR3, the DNA is TGTGCCAGCAGCAACAGGGAGACCCAGTACTTC. Encoded protein: CASSNRETQYF.

This clonotype came up many times. The V gene is TRBV6-6, the J gene TRBJ2-6; the D gene could be TRBD1 or TRBD2 (5 bases each). V was trimmed by 6 bases and J by 0 bases, leaving 21 bases between them. Per the germline V gene, CDR1 is MNHNY and CDR2 is SVGAGI (reference sequence). The CDR3 consists of 19 residues. The CDR3 DNA follows: TGTGCCAGCAGGCACATAGGGGCAATAAGCGGCTCTGGGGCCAACGTCCTGACTTTC. Encoded protein: CASRHIGAISGSGANVLTF.

In this sample, this clonotype turned up many times. The chain has TRBV6-5 and TRBJ1-2; no definite D call. Per germline, CDR1 MNHEY and CDR2 SVGAGI. There are 17 residues in the CDR3. The V end was cut by 0 bases, the J end by 5 bases, with 19 bases between. In DNA form, the CDR3 reads TGTGCCAGCAGTTACTCGAATCTTCCCGATCTCCTATATGGCTACACCTTC. Amino acid sequence: CASSYSNLPDLLYGYTF.

Many counts were recorded for this clonotype. This chain joins TRBV12-3 or TRBV12-4 and TRBJ2-2, with TRBD2 identical over 8 bases. This CDR3 region has 17 residues. With V trimmed by 6 bases and J by 6 bases, 15 bases remained unmatched. The CDR3 region has the DNA TGTGCCAGCAGCCAAATGCCCCGGGGGGGCGGTGCCGGGGAGCTGTTTTTT. Translating it yields CASSQMPRGGGAGELFF.

This clonotype was counted many times. This chain uses TRBV5-1 with TRBJ2-3, with D perhaps TRBD1 or TRBD2 (6 bases each). This CDR3 has 14 amino acids. Germline V gene data show CDR1 as SGHRS and CDR2 as YFSETQ. V lost 2 bases, J lost 6 bases, and 13 bases lay in between. The CDR3, as DNA: TGCGCCAGCAGCTTTACGGGGGCGCGGGATACGCAGTATTTT. This sequence encodes CASSFTGARDTQYF.

This clonotype was counted ten times or more. The chain recombines TRBV24-1 with TRBJ1-2, with TRBD1 matching over 8 bases. In germline, CDR1 is KGHDR, CDR2 SFDVKD. This CDR3 comprises 16 residues. J lost 8 bases, V lost 2 bases, and 12 bases had no gene match. The chain's CDR3 is CATSDSRQGASKGYTF. The CDR3 DNA is TGTGCCACCAGTGATTCAAGGCAGGGGGCTTCGAAAGGCTACACCTTC.

This clonotype showed up many times. The chain recombines TRBV6-1 with TRBJ2-7; 7 bases match TRBD1. J gave up 3 bases and V 10 bases, and 0 bases lay outside the gene matches. There are 10 residues in the CDR3. CDR1 and CDR2 from the germline V gene are MNHNS and SASEGT. CDR3 protein: CATGGYEQYF. In nucleotides, the CDR3 is TGTGCCACAGGGGGCTACGAGCAGTACTTC.

This clonotype was found a few times. The chain combines TRBV6-2 or TRBV6-3 with TRBJ2-6; unclear D gene. Looked up from germline, CDR1 is MNHEY and CDR2 is SVGEGT. V was cut by 4 bases and J by 0 bases, with 10 bases left in between. CDR3 length: 16 amino acids. The CDR3 bases are TGTGCCAGCAGTTCTACTTTTTCCTCTGGGGCCAACGTCCTGACTTTC. Translated: CASSSTFSSGANVLTF.